This T cell receptor (beta chain) was captured in a study of T cells in women clearing cervical HPV infection. Study-level information: Case blood was drawn when the lesion was first found; control blood after infection became undetectable.

Notes on the study in general: Controls had more TRBV6-7 (0.16%) than cases (approximately 0.11%).

Genomic DNA, averaging approximately 1,100 ng per sample, yielded TCR beta CDR3 via immunoSEQ. This table comes from immunoSEQ multiplex PCR, and its TCRdb copy is limited to in-frame clones, with some not included. This listing includes some 33,000 clones. With respect to this clone: Its antigen is undetermined. The CDR3 extends 3 residues past the end of the read, so its final part is completed from the germline J gene.

Germline V gene lookup returns CDR1 SGHDT and CDR2 YYEEEE. Trimming took off 1 base at V and 6 bases at J, with 16 bases between the two ends. The CDR3 has 15 residues. The chain joins TRBV5-6 to TRBJ2-5; TRBD1 is a possible D gene (6 bases). The sequencing sample was made of blood buffy coat. The TCR comes from a woman between 18 and 70 years old with a cervical HPV16 infection that either progressed to CIN3+ or cleared (not recorded which). Incomplete CDR3 DNA: TGTGCCAGCAGCTTGAGGGGGACGAGCAATCAGACC. Translating it yields CASSLRGTSNQT. The full-length CDR3 reads as CASSLRGTSNQTQYF.